This TCR beta chain was identified in a study of control samples from healthy donors and cancer patients. The CDR3 runs 14 residues. V lost 4 bases, J lost 4 bases, and 13 bases lay in between. The germline V gene encodes CDR1 SGHDN and CDR2 FVKESK. Here immunoSEQ multiplex PCR was the method, and the copy in TCRdb shows in-frame clones only, minus some. The data contain about 15,000 clones, approximately 75% of them singletons. The sample taken for sequencing was formalin-fixed, paraffin-embedded tissue. The chain links TRBV14 to TRBJ1-2; maybe TRBD1 (5 bases). This TCR derives from a female donor with lung cancer. The CDR3 spells CASSRGGVGYGYTF. The CDR3, as DNA: TGTGCCAGCAGCCGGGGGGGAGTGGGCTATGGCTACACCTTC.